These T cell receptor beta chains were read from a single sample in a study of blood T cell repertoires in COVID-19. Here immunoSEQ multiplex PCR was the method, and the copy in TCRdb shows in-frame clones only, minus some. The data show 160,000 or so clones, with 70% to 90% seen just once and approximately 2.8% held by the top ten. The sequenced sample was peripheral blood. The receptor source for this set is a man in his sixties with acute or convalescent COVID-19. Each CDR3 is given with its conserved first and last residue.

TRBV7-9,CASDGLVGAKNIQYF
TRBV19,CASTSRGRDQPQHF
TRBV7-8,CASSPSRGYNSPLHF
TRBV5-1,CASSLYSPGNEQFF
TRBV9,CASTERGGGPQETQYF
TRBV6-2/TRBV6-3,CASSYTPGVRAFF
TRBV19,CASSPPGQNTGELFF
TRBV18,CASSYDSAGNTIYF
TRBV4-2,CASSQDVGSGNTIYF
TRBV6-5,CASSPRGWAGNTIYF
TRBV5-1,CASSTQGNGNEKLFF
TRBV7-2,CASSPEMAVGEQFF
TRBV3-1/TRBV3-2,CASSSRGTEAFF
TRBV5-1,CASSLIGSGGYNEQFF
TRBV7-9,CASSLSENTEAFF
TRBV5-6,CASGPGRGGTDTQYF
TRBV21-1,CASSKIIPPPQGLVDSPLHF
TRBV9,CASSVELAGAPFSTDTQYF